This record looks at one TCR beta chain sequence and its context. Antigen specificity is unknown. This sample stems from a study of CD8+CD57+ T cells in acquired aplastic anemia. Background on the study: DNA per sorted CD4+ or CD8+ sample ranged about 0.2 to 30 ug, averaging roughly 3.2 ug. Study results and caveats: Fewer than 30 CD8+ CDR3 sequences were shared between patients and controls.

Trimming stripped 0 bases from V and 4 bases from J, with 10 bases between. The germline V gene encodes CDR1 LGHNA and CDR2 YSLEER. There are 14 residues in the CDR3. Genomic DNA served as template for TCR beta VDJ and CDR3 profiling. One entry per CDR3 protein results from TCRdb running MiXCR on the reads. The data show approximately 170,000 distinct CDR3 sequences, around 50% seen once. V and J are TRBV4-3 and TRBJ2-7, with a weak D call TRBD2 (5 bases). This TCR was recovered from a human donor in good health, serving as a control. Sequencing was done on a sample of sorted CD4+, CD8+, or CD8+CD57+ T cells (not recorded which) from PBMCs. This chain's CDR3 is CASSQDRGVYEQYF. The CDR3 region has the DNA TGCGCCAGCAGCCAAGATCGGGGAGTTTACGAGCAGTACTTC.